Listed below are T cell receptor beta chains from one sample, sequenced in a study of blood T cell repertoires in COVID-19. The method was immunoSEQ multiplex PCR; TCRdb's version includes in-frame clones alone and lacks a portion of them. The sample carries roughly 100,000 clones, roughly 84% recorded once. Sequencing was performed on peripheral blood. These receptors came from a man between 65 and 85 years old with active or convalescent COVID-19. The CDR3 runs from the conserved cysteine through the conserved F or W. The D gene is left open where the match is weak. Only some rows state a clone size, as once, few, many or a class for expanded clones.

- | TRBJ2-5 | 15 | TRBD1 | TRBV30 | CAWSVGGQGYETQYF | TGTGCCTGGAGTGTGGGGGGACAGGGCTATGAGACCCAGTACTTC
- | TRBJ2-7 | 13 | - | TRBV5-5 | CASSFGLSYEQYF | TGTGCCAGCAGCTTTGGACTGAGCTACGAGCAGTACTTC
- | TRBJ2-7 | 16 | TRBD2 | TRBV18 | CASSQRGLAGGYEQYF | TGTGCCAGCTCTCAAAGGGGACTGGCGGGAGGCTACGAGCAGTACTTC
- | TRBJ1-1 | 15 | TRBD1 | TRBV6-6 | CASSSGQGWNTEAFF | TGTGCCAGCAGTTCGGGACAGGGATGGAACACTGAAGCTTTCTTT
- | TRBJ2-7 | 14 | TRBD1 | TRBV2 | CASTGQGASYEQYF | TGTGCCAGCACCGGACAGGGGGCTTCCTACGAGCAGTACTTC
- | TRBJ1-2 | 15 | TRBD1 | TRBV19 | CASRAAKQGAYGYTF | TGTGCCAGTAGGGCGGCTAAACAGGGGGCATATGGCTACACCTTC
- | TRBJ1-5 | 15 | TRBD1 | TRBV28 | CASSLRTGLNQPQHF | TGTGCCAGCAGTTTAAGGACAGGGCTCAATCAGCCCCAGCATTTT
- | TRBJ2-7 | 15 | TRBD1 | TRBV7-2 | CASSADRGPPYEQYF | TGTGCCAGCAGCGCCGACAGGGGGCCTCCCTACGAGCAGTACTTC
- | TRBJ2-7 | 12 | TRBD2 | TRBV6-5 | CASSLGGNEQYF | TGTGCCAGCAGCTTGGGGGGGAACGAGCAGTACTTC
- | TRBJ1-1 | 16 | TRBD1 | TRBV11-1 | CASSHGQGKTRTEAFF | TGTGCCAGCAGTCATGGACAGGGAAAGACGAGGACTGAAGCTTTCTTT
- | TRBJ1-5 | 14 | - | TRBV6-5 | CASSSQGAYQPQHF | TGTGCCAGCAGTTCTCAGGGTGCCTATCAGCCCCAGCATTTT
- | TRBJ2-1 | 16 | TRBD2 | TRBV4-3 | CASSQDPSGGADEQFF | TGCGCCAGCAGCCAAGATCCTAGCGGGGGGGCGGATGAGCAGTTCTTC
once | TRBJ2-7 | 13 | - | TRBV5-1 | CASSLDRHYEQYF | TGCGCCAGCAGCTTGGACAGGCACTACGAGCAGTACTTC
- | TRBJ2-2 | 16 | - | TRBV18 | CASSYLGGGDTGELFF | TGTGCCAGCTCATACCTCGGGGGAGGCGACACCGGGGAGCTGTTTTTT
- | TRBJ1-5 | 14 | - | TRBV10-3 | CAISESGGNQPQHF | TGTGCCATCAGTGAGTCGGGGGGGAACCAGCCCCAGCATTTT
- | TRBJ2-3 | 15 | TRBD2 | TRBV7-9 | CASSSVAGGWDTQYF | TGTGCCAGCAGCTCTGTAGCGGGGGGCTGGGATACGCAGTATTTT
- | TRBJ2-2 | 16 | TRBD2 | TRBV5-1 | CASSLLAGANTGELFF | TGCGCCAGCAGCTTACTAGCGGGGGCGAACACCGGGGAGCTGTTTTTT
many | TRBJ1-1 | 15 | TRBD1 | TRBV5-1 | CASSLGSTGSTEAFF | TGCGCCAGCAGCTTGGGCTCGACAGGGAGTACTGAAGCTTTCTTT
- | TRBJ2-3 | 16 | - | TRBV18 | CASSPRQDPVTDTQYF | TGTGCCAGCTCACCACGGCAGGATCCCGTCACAGATACGCAGTATTTT
- | TRBJ1-2 | 15 | TRBD1 | TRBV18 | CASSPGQGVLYGYTF | TGTGCCAGCTCACCGGGACAGGGAGTACTCTATGGCTACACCTTC
- | TRBJ1-1 | 13 | TRBD1 | TRBV18 | CASSPDRVAEAFF | TGTGCCAGCTCACCCGACAGGGTAGCTGAAGCTTTCTTT
- | TRBJ2-1 | 16 | - | TRBV20-1 | CSASNRRGGLYNEQFF | TGCAGTGCTAGTAATCGTCGCGGGGGCCTCTACAATGAGCAGTTCTTC
- | TRBJ1-5 | 13 | - | TRBV12-3/TRBV12-4 | CASSFGGGQPQHF | TGTGCCAGCAGTTTCGGGGGGGGCCAGCCCCAGCATTTT
- | TRBJ2-3 | 16 | TRBD2 | TRBV18 | CASSPGLAGGTDTQYF | TGTGCCAGCTCACCAGGACTAGCGGGGGGCACAGATACGCAGTATTTT
- | TRBJ2-7 | 13 | TRBD1 | TRBV12-3/TRBV12-4 | CASRGQGAGEQYF | TGTGCCAGCAGAGGACAGGGGGCTGGTGAGCAGTACTTC
- | TRBJ1-2 | 14 | - | TRBV11-2 | CASSPRGGNYGYTF | TGTGCCAGCAGCCCCCGTGGAGGAAACTATGGCTACACCTTC
- | TRBJ1-1 | 16 | TRBD1 | TRBV27 | CASSFLDRGDGTEAFF | TGTGCCAGCAGTTTCCTGGACAGGGGAGATGGGACTGAAGCTTTCTTT
- | TRBJ1-2 | 16 | - | TRBV11-2 | CASSLVRGAPNYGYTF | TGTGCCAGCAGCTTAGTACGGGGGGCCCCAAACTATGGCTACACCTTC
- | TRBJ1-5 | 14 | - | TRBV9 | CASSVEGGAQPQHF | TGTGCCAGCAGCGTAGAAGGAGGGGCCCAGCCCCAGCATTTT
- | TRBJ1-4 | 15 | - | TRBV6-1 | CASSERGVGAEKLFF | TGTGCCAGCAGTGAACGGGGGGTTGGCGCTGAAAAACTGTTTTTT
- | TRBJ2-7 | 14 | TRBD1 | TRBV11-2 | CASSSTGNRNEQYF | TGTGCCAGCAGCTCGACAGGGAATCGTAACGAGCAGTACTTC
- | TRBJ1-1 | 14 | TRBD1 | TRBV19 | CASSPGTGFTEAFF | TGTGCCAGTAGTCCCGGGACAGGGTTCACTGAAGCTTTCTTT
- | TRBJ1-6 | 15 | - | TRBV5-4 | CASSLNAGNNSPLHF | TGTGCCAGCAGCTTGAACGCAGGGAATAACTCACCCCTCCACTTT
- | TRBJ2-2 | 16 | TRBD2 | TRBV9 | CASSFSGAPNTGELFF | TGTGCCAGCAGCTTTAGCGGGGCCCCGAACACCGGGGAGCTGTTTTTT
- | TRBJ2-3 | 14 | - | TRBV5-1 | CASSLVPGTDTQYF | TGCGCCAGCAGCTTGGTACCGGGAACAGATACGCAGTATTTT
- | TRBJ2-3 | 13 | - | TRBV3-1/TRBV3-2 | CASSHGGRDTQYF | TGTGCCAGCAGCCACGGGGGGCGAGATACGCAGTATTTT
- | TRBJ1-2 | 17 | TRBD1 | TRBV28 | CASSSHHRTGTNYGYTF | TGTGCCAGCAGTTCACATCATCGGACAGGGACTAACTATGGCTACACCTTC
- | TRBJ2-1 | 16 | TRBD2 | TRBV3-1/TRBV3-2 | CASSLTVGTSGVGQFF | TGTGCCAGCAGCCTAACCGTCGGGACTAGCGGGGTGGGGCAGTTCTTC
- | TRBJ2-3 | 15 | TRBD1 | TRBV7-9 | CASSWGGQGSDTQYF | TGTGCCAGCAGCTGGGGCGGACAGGGATCCGATACGCAGTATTTT
- | TRBJ2-3 | 16 | TRBD1 | TRBV7-2 | CASSPGRGLSTDTQYF | TGTGCCAGCAGTCCCGGTAGGGGGCTCAGCACAGATACGCAGTATTTT
- | TRBJ2-1 | 15 | - | TRBV28 | CASRPGQIIYNEQFF | TGTGCCAGCAGACCTGGACAGATTATTTACAATGAGCAGTTCTTC
- | TRBJ2-5 | 14 | TRBD1 | TRBV5-1 | CASSSTGGQETQYF | TGCGCCAGCAGCTCGACAGGGGGTCAAGAGACCCAGTACTTC
- | TRBJ1-6 | 13 | - | TRBV18 | CASSLGGDSPLHF | TGTGCCAGCTCACTAGGGGGGGATTCACCCCTCCACTTT
- | TRBJ1-1 | 13 | - | TRBV9 | CASSVAGDTEAFF | TGTGCCAGCAGCGTCGCAGGGGACACTGAAGCTTTCTTT
- | TRBJ2-1 | 14 | - | TRBV2 | CASSVTRFYNEQFF | TGTGCCAGCAGTGTGACTAGATTTTACAATGAGCAGTTCTTC
- | TRBJ1-6 | 15 | - | TRBV5-1 | CASSLADSPNSPLHF | TGCGCCAGCAGCTTGGCAGACAGTCCTAATTCACCCCTCCACTTT